The entry below gives a single T cell receptor beta chain sequence along with its context. This sample stems from a study of blood T cell repertoires in COVID-19. For the study at large: The analysed material was cDNA or gDNA that came from T cells, B-cell-depleted T cells, or PBMCs.

The method was immunoSEQ multiplex PCR; TCRdb's version includes in-frame clones alone and lacks a portion of them. The sample comprises some 70,000 clones, about nine tenths of which are singletons, and over 10% rests with the top ten. V gave up 2 bases and J gave up 10 bases, with 9 bases separating them. This CDR3 is 13 amino acids long. CDR1 is MNHNS and CDR2 is SASEGT in the germline V gene. Specimen: peripheral blood. The chain has TRBV6-1 and TRBJ1-6, with no clear D. The receptor was isolated from a human donor with active COVID-19. The donor label of this sample is uncertain. The CDR3 DNA is TGTGCCAGCAGTGAAAGGGCGGGGTCACCCCTCCACTTT. This encodes CASSERAGSPLHF.